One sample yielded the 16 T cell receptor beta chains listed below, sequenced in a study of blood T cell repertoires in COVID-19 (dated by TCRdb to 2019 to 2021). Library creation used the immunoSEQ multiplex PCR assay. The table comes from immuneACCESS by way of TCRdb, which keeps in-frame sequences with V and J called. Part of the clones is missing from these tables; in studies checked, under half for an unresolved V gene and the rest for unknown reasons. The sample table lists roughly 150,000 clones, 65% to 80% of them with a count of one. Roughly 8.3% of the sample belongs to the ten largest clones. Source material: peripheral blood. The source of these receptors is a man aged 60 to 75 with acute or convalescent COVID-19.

CDR3 sequence (DNA): TGTGCCAGCAGCCCAGGACAGGGGGCTGAGACCCAGTACTTC. This sequence encodes CASSPGQGAETQYF. The chain employs TRBV7-2 and TRBJ2-5; TRBD1 matches 11 bases. V gave up 5 bases and J gave up 5 bases; unmatched junction bases: 4. The CDR3 length is 14 residues. Germline values: CDR1 SGHTA, CDR2 FQGNSA.

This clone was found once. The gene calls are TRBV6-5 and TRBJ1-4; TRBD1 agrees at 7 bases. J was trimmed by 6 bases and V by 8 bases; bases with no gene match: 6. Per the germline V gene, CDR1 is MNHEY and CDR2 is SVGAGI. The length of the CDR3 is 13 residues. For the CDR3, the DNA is TGTGCCAGCGGACAGGACGGGGATGAAAAACTGTTTTTT. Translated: CASGQDGDEKLFF.

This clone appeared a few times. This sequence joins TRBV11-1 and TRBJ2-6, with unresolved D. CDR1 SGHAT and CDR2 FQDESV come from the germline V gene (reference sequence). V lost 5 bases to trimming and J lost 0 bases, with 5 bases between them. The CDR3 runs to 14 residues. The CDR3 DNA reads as TGTGCCAGCAGCACATTCTCTGGGGCCAACGTCCTGACTTTC. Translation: CASSTFSGANVLTF. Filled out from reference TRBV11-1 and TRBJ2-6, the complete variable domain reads EAEVAQSPRYKITEKSQAVAFWCDPISGHATLYWYRQILGQGPELLVQFQDESVVDDSQLPKDRFSAERLKGVDSTLKIQPAELGDSAMYLCASSTFSGANVLTFGAGSRLTVL.

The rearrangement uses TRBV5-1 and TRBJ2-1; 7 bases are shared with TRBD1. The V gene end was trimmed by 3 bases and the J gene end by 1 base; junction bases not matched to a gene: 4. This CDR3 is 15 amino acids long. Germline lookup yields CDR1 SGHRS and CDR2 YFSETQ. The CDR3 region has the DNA TGCGCCAGCAGCTCAGGGACAGAGTCCTACAATGAGCAGTTCTTC. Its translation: CASSSGTESYNEQFF.

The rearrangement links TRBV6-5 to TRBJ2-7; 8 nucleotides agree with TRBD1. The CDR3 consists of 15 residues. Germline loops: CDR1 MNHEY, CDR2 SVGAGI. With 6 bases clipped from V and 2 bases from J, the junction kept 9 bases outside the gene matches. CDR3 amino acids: CASRAVGQGPYEQYF. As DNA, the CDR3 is TGTGCCAGCAGAGCTGTAGGACAGGGACCCTACGAGCAGTACTTC.

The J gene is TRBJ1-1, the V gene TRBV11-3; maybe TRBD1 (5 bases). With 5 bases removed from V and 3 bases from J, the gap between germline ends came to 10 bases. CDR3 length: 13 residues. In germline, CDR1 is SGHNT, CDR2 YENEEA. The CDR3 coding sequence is TGTGCCAGCAGCGAATCGGGGGACACTGAAGCTTTCTTT. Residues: CASSESGDTEAFF.

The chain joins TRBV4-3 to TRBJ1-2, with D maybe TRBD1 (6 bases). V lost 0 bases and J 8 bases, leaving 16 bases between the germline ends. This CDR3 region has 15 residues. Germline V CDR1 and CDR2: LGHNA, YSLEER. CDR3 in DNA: TGCGCCAGCAGCCAAGAGACGGCAGGGGTGTTCGGCTACACCTTC. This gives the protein CASSQETAGVFGYTF.

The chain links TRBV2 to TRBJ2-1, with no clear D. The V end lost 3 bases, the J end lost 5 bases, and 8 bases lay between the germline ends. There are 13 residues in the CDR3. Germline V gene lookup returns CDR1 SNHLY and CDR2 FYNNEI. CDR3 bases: TGTGCCAGCAGTGAGGCGGCCGACAATGAGCAGTTCTTC. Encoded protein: CASSEAADNEQFF.

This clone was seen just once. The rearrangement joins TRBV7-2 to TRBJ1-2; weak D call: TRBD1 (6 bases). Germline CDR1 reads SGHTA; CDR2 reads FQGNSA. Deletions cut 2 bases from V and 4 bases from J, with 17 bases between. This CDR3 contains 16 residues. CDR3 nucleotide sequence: TGTGCCAGCAGCTTAAGAGGGTTCGGACAGTCCTATGGCTACACCTTC. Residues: CASSLRGFGQSYGYTF.

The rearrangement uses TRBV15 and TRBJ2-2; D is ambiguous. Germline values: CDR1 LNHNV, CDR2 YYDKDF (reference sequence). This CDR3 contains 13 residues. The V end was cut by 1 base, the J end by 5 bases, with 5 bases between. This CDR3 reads CATSRALTGELFF. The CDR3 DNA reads TGTGCCACCAGCAGAGCTCTGACCGGGGAGCTGTTTTTT. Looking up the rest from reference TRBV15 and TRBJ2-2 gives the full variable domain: DAMVIQNPRYQVTQFGKPVTLSCSQTLNHNVMYWYQQKSSQAPKLLFHYYDKDFNNEADTPDNFQSRRPNTSFCFLDIRSPGLGDTAMYLCATSRALTGELFFGEGSRLTVL.

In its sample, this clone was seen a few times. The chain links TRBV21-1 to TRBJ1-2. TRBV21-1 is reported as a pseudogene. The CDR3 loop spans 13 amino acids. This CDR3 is CASSKATGYGYTF. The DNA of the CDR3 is TGTGCCAGCAGCAAAGCGACGGGCTATGGCTACACCTTC.

The CDR3 DNA follows: TGCAGCGTTGCGGAGAGCACAGATACGCAGTATTTT. Translation gives CSVAESTDTQYF. This chain links TRBV29-1 with TRBJ2-3; D is uncertain. CDR3 size: 12 residues. The germline gives CDR1 SQVTM, CDR2 ANQGSEA. V lost 4 bases and J lost 0, with 5 bases in between.

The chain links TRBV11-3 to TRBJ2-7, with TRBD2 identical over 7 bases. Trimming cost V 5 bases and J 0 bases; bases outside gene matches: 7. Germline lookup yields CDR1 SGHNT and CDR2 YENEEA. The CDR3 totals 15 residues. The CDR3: CASSDGGGSSYEQYF. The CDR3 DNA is TGTGCCAGCAGCGATGGCGGCGGGAGCTCCTACGAGCAGTACTTC.

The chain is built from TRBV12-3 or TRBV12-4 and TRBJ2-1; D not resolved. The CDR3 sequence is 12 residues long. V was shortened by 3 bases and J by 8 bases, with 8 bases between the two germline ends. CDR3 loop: CASSLGRHEQFF. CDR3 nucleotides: TGTGCCAGCAGTTTGGGCCGGCATGAGCAGTTCTTC.

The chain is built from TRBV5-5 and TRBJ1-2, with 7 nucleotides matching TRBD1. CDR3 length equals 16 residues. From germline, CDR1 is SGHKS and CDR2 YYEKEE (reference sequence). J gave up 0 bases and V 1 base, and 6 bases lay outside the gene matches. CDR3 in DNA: TGTGCCAGCAGCTTGACAGGGGCCCTAGCTAACTATGGCTACACCTTC. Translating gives CASSLTGALANYGYTF.

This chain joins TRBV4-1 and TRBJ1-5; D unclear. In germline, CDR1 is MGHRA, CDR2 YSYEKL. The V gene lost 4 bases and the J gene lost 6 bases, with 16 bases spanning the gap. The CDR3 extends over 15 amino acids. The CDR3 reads CASSLLHSPFQPQHF. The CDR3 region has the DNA TGCGCCAGCAGCCTCTTACACAGCCCCTTTCAGCCCCAGCATTTT.